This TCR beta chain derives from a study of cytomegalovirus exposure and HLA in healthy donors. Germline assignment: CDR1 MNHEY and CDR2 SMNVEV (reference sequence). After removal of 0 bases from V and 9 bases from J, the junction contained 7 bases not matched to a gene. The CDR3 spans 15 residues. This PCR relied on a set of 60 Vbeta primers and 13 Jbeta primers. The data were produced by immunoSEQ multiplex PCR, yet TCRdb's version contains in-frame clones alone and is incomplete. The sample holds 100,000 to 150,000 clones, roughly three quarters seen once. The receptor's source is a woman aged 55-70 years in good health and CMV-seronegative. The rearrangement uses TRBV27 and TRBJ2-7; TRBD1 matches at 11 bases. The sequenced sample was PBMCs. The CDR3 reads CASSLSRDRGAPQYF. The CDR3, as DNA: TGTGCCAGCAGTTTATCACGGGACAGGGGGGCGCCGCAGTACTTC.